This T cell receptor beta chain was identified during a study of T cell clonality in common variable immunodeficiency. Broader study findings: Compared with healthy controls, CVID subjects showed increased TCRbeta clonality, mostly in about a third. Reportedly, TCR beta sequences from common variable immunodeficiency showed fewer deletions and N-nucleotide insertions.

This clone was detected a few times. Its antigen remains unidentified. The CDR3 end lies 3 residues beyond the end of the read and is filled in from the germline J gene. The length of the CDR3 is 15 residues. J lost 5 bases, V lost 2 bases, and 7 bases had no gene match. CDR1 SGHVS and CDR2 FQNEAQ come from the germline V gene. The table came from immunoSEQ multiplex PCR; TCRdb's copy has only in-frame clones and leaves some out. The profile covers some 17,000 clones, none occurring a single time. Blood came from CVID subjects not ill and not taking immunomodulatory or immunosuppressive medication. Blood samples were heparinized, about 5 to 8 ml per donor.

Input material: peripheral blood mononuclear cells. This TCR came from a human donor with common variable immunodeficiency. V gene TRBV7-8 combines with J gene TRBJ1-1, with 8 nucleotides matching TRBD1. This CDR3 reads CASSLRTGRGTEAFF. The sequenced CDR3 bases are TGTGCCAGCAGCTTACGGACAGGGCGGGGGACTGAA.